The rows below give T cell receptor beta chains drawn from one sample of a study of identical twins. One entry per CDR3 protein, called by TCRdb with MiXCR from the 5' RACE reads. The sample records about 900,000 distinct CDR3 sequences, 9% to 15% being singletons. Another study also made use of these data, one on yellow fever vaccine responses in identical twins.

The sample was PBMCs. Source of these receptors: a woman in her late teens or twenties in good health. Both conserved end residues are part of each CDR3. The order of the fields is clone size, J gene, V gene, D gene, CDR3 DNA, CDR3 protein. A D gene is named only where the DNA matches it firmly. For some rows the clone size is stated as once, few or many, or as a class when expanded; others skip it.

clone_size: NA; j_call: TRBJ1-1; v_call: TRBV2; d_call: NA; cdr3_nt: TGTGCCAGCAGTGTTCGACCGAACACTGAAGCTTTCTTT; cdr3_aa: CASSVRPNTEAFF
clone_size: NA; j_call: TRBJ2-7; v_call: TRBV12-3/TRBV12-4; d_call: TRBD1; cdr3_nt: TGTGCCAGCAAGGACAGGGGGTCCTACGAGCAGTACTTC; cdr3_aa: CASKDRGSYEQYF
clone_size: NA; j_call: TRBJ1-4; v_call: TRBV7-9; d_call: NA; cdr3_nt: TGTGCCAGCAGCCCTAGCGGCAGGTGGGAAAAACTGTTTTTT; cdr3_aa: CASSPSGRWEKLFF
clone_size: many; j_call: TRBJ1-5; v_call: TRBV4-1; d_call: TRBD1; cdr3_nt: TGCGCCAGCAGCCAAGTGGGACAGGGAAATCAGCCCCAGCATTTT; cdr3_aa: CASSQVGQGNQPQHF
clone_size: many; j_call: TRBJ1-5; v_call: TRBV20-1; d_call: NA; cdr3_nt: TGCAGTGCTAGAGACCCTTTAGACAGGATGAGCAATCAGCCCCAGCATTTT; cdr3_aa: CSARDPLDRMSNQPQHF
clone_size: few; j_call: TRBJ2-1; v_call: TRBV20-1; d_call: NA; cdr3_nt: TGCAGTGCTAGCGACGAGATCCTTAATGAGCAGTTCTTC; cdr3_aa: CSASDEILNEQFF
clone_size: many; j_call: TRBJ1-5; v_call: TRBV28; d_call: TRBD1; cdr3_nt: TGTGCCAGCAGTAAAGACAGGGACGGCGGGCCCCAGCATTTT; cdr3_aa: CASSKDRDGGPQHF
clone_size: NA; j_call: TRBJ2-2; v_call: TRBV9; d_call: TRBD1; cdr3_nt: TGTGCCAGCAGCGTAGCTTCGACAGGGTCAGGCACCGGGGAGCTGTTTTTT; cdr3_aa: CASSVASTGSGTGELFF
clone_size: few; j_call: TRBJ1-6; v_call: TRBV20-1; d_call: TRBD1; cdr3_nt: TGCAGTGCTAGAGATACAGGGGGCGAGGGACCGAATTCACCCCTCCACTTT; cdr3_aa: CSARDTGGEGPNSPLHF
clone_size: NA; j_call: TRBJ2-2; v_call: TRBV5-6; d_call: NA; cdr3_nt: TGTGCCAGCAATGAAAATGGTCGGGAGCTGTTTTTT; cdr3_aa: CASNENGRELFF
clone_size: many; j_call: TRBJ2-1; v_call: TRBV5-1; d_call: TRBD2; cdr3_nt: TGCGCCAGCAGATTCGGGACTAGCGGGGAAAATTACAATGAGCAGTTCTTC; cdr3_aa: CASRFGTSGENYNEQFF
clone_size: few; j_call: TRBJ2-4; v_call: TRBV9; d_call: NA; cdr3_nt: TGTGCCAGCAGCGTCGGGACGCAGGAAAACATTCAGTACTTC; cdr3_aa: CASSVGTQENIQYF
clone_size: many; j_call: TRBJ2-3; v_call: TRBV7-7; d_call: NA; cdr3_nt: TGTGCCAGCAGTCCTTTGGTACAGCGAGGGAGCACAGATACGCAGTATTTT; cdr3_aa: CASSPLVQRGSTDTQYF
clone_size: many; j_call: TRBJ1-1; v_call: TRBV3-1; d_call: NA; cdr3_nt: TGTGCCAGCAGCCAAGAGGGAGTGAACACTGAAGCTTTCTTT; cdr3_aa: CASSQEGVNTEAFF
clone_size: few; j_call: TRBJ1-1; v_call: TRBV5-1; d_call: NA; cdr3_nt: TGCGCCAGCTCACCCAGCTACATAATGAACACTGAAGCTTTCTTT; cdr3_aa: CASSPSYIMNTEAFF
clone_size: few; j_call: TRBJ1-1; v_call: TRBV28; d_call: NA; cdr3_nt: TGTGCCAGCAGTTACTACAGGGAAAACACTGAAGCTTTCTTT; cdr3_aa: CASSYYRENTEAFF
clone_size: NA; j_call: TRBJ2-3; v_call: TRBV5-4; d_call: NA; cdr3_nt: TGTGCCAGCAGCTTACCCTCTTACGGGAGCACAGATACGCAGTATTTT; cdr3_aa: CASSLPSYGSTDTQYF
clone_size: few; j_call: TRBJ1-2; v_call: TRBV6-6; d_call: NA; cdr3_nt: TGTGCCAGCAGTTACCGGCTTTCCGATGGCTACACCTTC; cdr3_aa: CASSYRLSDGYTF
clone_size: NA; j_call: TRBJ1-1; v_call: TRBV2; d_call: TRBD1; cdr3_nt: TGTGCCAGCAGTGTGAACAGGGGGAACACTGAAGCTTTCTTT; cdr3_aa: CASSVNRGNTEAFF
clone_size: NA; j_call: TRBJ1-2; v_call: TRBV20-1; d_call: NA; cdr3_nt: TGCAGTGCTAGAGACCCCCACTATGGCTACACCTTC; cdr3_aa: CSARDPHYGYTF
clone_size: NA; j_call: TRBJ1-2; v_call: TRBV6-1; d_call: NA; cdr3_nt: TGTGCCAGCAGTCAACACAGGGACAACGGCTACACCTTC; cdr3_aa: CASSQHRDNGYTF
clone_size: few; j_call: TRBJ2-5; v_call: TRBV28; d_call: TRBD1; cdr3_nt: TGTGCCAGCAGTCGCGACAGGGCGCTGGAGACCCAGTACTTC; cdr3_aa: CASSRDRALETQYF
clone_size: few; j_call: TRBJ1-4; v_call: TRBV7-3; d_call: NA; cdr3_nt: TGTGCCAGCAGCTTAACGTTTGGTGAAAAACTGTTTTTT; cdr3_aa: CASSLTFGEKLFF
clone_size: few; j_call: TRBJ2-1; v_call: TRBV7-9; d_call: TRBD1; cdr3_nt: TGTGCCAGCAGCTTCCCAGGGAAGGGACAGTTCTACAATGAGCAGTTCTTC; cdr3_aa: CASSFPGKGQFYNEQFF
clone_size: many; j_call: TRBJ2-2; v_call: TRBV3-1; d_call: NA; cdr3_nt: TGTGCCAGCAGGCTGGGGCCCGGGGAGCTGTTTTTT; cdr3_aa: CASRLGPGELFF
clone_size: many; j_call: TRBJ2-1; v_call: TRBV10-3; d_call: TRBD1; cdr3_nt: TGTGCCATTCGACAGGGGGCGGGGAATGAGCAGTTCTTC; cdr3_aa: CAIRQGAGNEQFF
clone_size: NA; j_call: TRBJ2-7; v_call: TRBV10-3; d_call: NA; cdr3_nt: TGTGCCATCAGTGAGTCGGAGACTAGTATCTACGAGCAGTACTTC; cdr3_aa: CAISESETSIYEQYF
clone_size: NA; j_call: TRBJ2-7; v_call: TRBV12-3/TRBV12-4; d_call: NA; cdr3_nt: TGTGCCAGCCGTCACAGGACCGCAAATTCCTACGAGCAGTACTTC; cdr3_aa: CASRHRTANSYEQYF
clone_size: few; j_call: TRBJ2-5; v_call: TRBV5-1; d_call: NA; cdr3_nt: TGCGCCAGCAGCTGGCGGGCCCAAGAGACCCAGTACTTC; cdr3_aa: CASSWRAQETQYF
clone_size: NA; j_call: TRBJ2-3; v_call: TRBV5-1; d_call: NA; cdr3_nt: TGCGCCAGCAGCTTGGAGAAGGGGGACACAGATACGCAGTATTTT; cdr3_aa: CASSLEKGDTDTQYF
clone_size: few; j_call: TRBJ2-3; v_call: TRBV12-3/TRBV12-4; d_call: TRBD2; cdr3_nt: TGTGCCAGCAGGGGGGGGCTAGCGGGGCCAGATACGCAGTATTTT; cdr3_aa: CASRGGLAGPDTQYF
clone_size: few; j_call: TRBJ2-2; v_call: TRBV9; d_call: TRBD1; cdr3_nt: TGTGCCAGCAGCCCTTCCGGGACAGGGGGTAGCACCGGGGAGCTGTTTTTT; cdr3_aa: CASSPSGTGGSTGELFF
clone_size: NA; j_call: TRBJ1-5; v_call: TRBV28; d_call: NA; cdr3_nt: TGTGCCAGCCGGGAGCAAAGCAATCAGCCCCAGCATTTT; cdr3_aa: CASREQSNQPQHF
clone_size: NA; j_call: TRBJ2-3; v_call: TRBV28; d_call: NA; cdr3_nt: TGTGCCAGCAGTTTAACCGGCCGACACACAGATACGCAGTATTTT; cdr3_aa: CASSLTGRHTDTQYF
clone_size: few; j_call: TRBJ2-1; v_call: TRBV12-3/TRBV12-4; d_call: NA; cdr3_nt: TGTGCCAGCAGTCCCTATGGCTCTACTTCTGAGCAGTTCTTC; cdr3_aa: CASSPYGSTSEQFF
clone_size: NA; j_call: TRBJ1-6; v_call: TRBV20-1; d_call: TRBD1; cdr3_nt: TGCAGTGCTGGCAGGGGGAATTCACCCCTCCACTTT; cdr3_aa: CSAGRGNSPLHF
clone_size: NA; j_call: TRBJ1-2; v_call: TRBV10-3; d_call: NA; cdr3_nt: TGTGCCATCAGTGATTTGATTTCTAACTATGGCTACACCTTC; cdr3_aa: CAISDLISNYGYTF
clone_size: NA; j_call: TRBJ1-6; v_call: TRBV12-3/TRBV12-4; d_call: NA; cdr3_nt: TGTGCCAGCAGTCCGGGGAGGGGGGCCTTTAATAATTCACCCCTCCACTTT; cdr3_aa: CASSPGRGAFNNSPLHF
clone_size: NA; j_call: TRBJ1-5; v_call: TRBV3-1; d_call: NA; cdr3_nt: TGTGCCAGCAGCCAAGATGGAGGAGTTAGCAATCAGCCCCAGCATTTT; cdr3_aa: CASSQDGGVSNQPQHF
clone_size: NA; j_call: TRBJ2-5; v_call: TRBV7-2; d_call: TRBD2; cdr3_nt: TGTGCCAGCAGCTTAGTAGGGCTAGCGGGAGTTGAGACCCAGTACTTC; cdr3_aa: CASSLVGLAGVETQYF
clone_size: many; j_call: TRBJ2-1; v_call: TRBV5-1; d_call: NA; cdr3_nt: TGCGCCAGCAGCTTGGCCTTACAGGGTTTCAACAATGAGCAGTTCTTC; cdr3_aa: CASSLALQGFNNEQFF